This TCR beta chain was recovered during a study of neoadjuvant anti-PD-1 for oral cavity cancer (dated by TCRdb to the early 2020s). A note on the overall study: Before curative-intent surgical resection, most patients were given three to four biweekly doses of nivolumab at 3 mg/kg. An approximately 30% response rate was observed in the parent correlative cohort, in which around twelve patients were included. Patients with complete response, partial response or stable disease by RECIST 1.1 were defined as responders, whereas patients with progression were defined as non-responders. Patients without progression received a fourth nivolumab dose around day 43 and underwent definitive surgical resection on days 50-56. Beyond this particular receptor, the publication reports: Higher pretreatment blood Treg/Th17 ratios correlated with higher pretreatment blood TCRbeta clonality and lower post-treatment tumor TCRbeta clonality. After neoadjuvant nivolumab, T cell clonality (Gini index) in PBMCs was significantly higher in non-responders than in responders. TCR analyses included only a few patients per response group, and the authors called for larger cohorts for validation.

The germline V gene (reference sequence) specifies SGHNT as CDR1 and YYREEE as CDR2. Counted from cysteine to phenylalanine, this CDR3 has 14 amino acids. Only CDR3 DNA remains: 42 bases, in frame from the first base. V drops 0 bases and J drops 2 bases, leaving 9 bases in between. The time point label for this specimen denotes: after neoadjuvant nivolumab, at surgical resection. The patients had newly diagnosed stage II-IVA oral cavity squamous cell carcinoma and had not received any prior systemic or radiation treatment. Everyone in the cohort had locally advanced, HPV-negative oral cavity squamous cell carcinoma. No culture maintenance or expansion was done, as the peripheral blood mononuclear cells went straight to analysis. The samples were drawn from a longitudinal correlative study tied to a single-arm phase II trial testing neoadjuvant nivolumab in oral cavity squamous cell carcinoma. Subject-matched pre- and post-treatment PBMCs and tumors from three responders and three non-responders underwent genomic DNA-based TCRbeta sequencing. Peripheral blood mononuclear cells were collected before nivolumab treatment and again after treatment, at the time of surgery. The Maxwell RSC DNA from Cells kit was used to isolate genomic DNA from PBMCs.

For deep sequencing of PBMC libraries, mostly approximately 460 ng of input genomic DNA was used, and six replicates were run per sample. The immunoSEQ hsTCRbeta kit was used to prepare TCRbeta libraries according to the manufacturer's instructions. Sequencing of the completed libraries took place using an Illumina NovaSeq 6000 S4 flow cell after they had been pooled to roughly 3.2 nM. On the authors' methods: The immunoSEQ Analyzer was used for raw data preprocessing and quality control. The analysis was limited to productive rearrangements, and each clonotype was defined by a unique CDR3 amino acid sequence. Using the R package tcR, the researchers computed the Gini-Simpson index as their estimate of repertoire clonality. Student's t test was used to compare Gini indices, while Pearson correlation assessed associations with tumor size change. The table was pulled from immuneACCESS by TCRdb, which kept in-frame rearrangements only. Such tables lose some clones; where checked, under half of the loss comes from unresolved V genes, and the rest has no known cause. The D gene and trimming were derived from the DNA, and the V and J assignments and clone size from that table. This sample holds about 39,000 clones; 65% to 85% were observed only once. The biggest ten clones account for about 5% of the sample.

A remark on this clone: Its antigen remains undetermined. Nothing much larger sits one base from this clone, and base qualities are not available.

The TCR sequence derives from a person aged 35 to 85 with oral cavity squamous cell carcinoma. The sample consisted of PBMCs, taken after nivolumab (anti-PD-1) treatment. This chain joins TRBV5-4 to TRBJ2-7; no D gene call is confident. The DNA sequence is TGTGCCAGCAGCTTGGGGAGCGAGGCCTACGAGCAGTACTTC. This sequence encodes CASSLGSEAYEQYF.